The 23 T cell receptor beta chains given below trace back to one sample, sequenced in a study of shared clonotypes between healthy human individuals. The method was immunoSEQ multiplex PCR; TCRdb's version includes in-frame clones alone and lacks a portion of them. The repertoire consists of about 1.1 million clones, with 70% to 85% occurring once and the leading ten covering roughly 0.82%. Sequencing was performed on memory CD4+ T cells from PBMCs. Regarding subset: CD45RA-negative fraction. The receptor source for this set is a man younger than 30 in good health. Some clones in this sample may be carry-over from other donors' samples.

The genes are TRBV30 and TRBJ2-7; the match to TRBD2 covers 7 bases. Germline V gene lookup returns CDR1 GTSNPN and CDR2 SVGIG (reference sequence). Unmatched junction bases numbered 5, after V lost 5 bases and J lost 1 base. The CDR3 consists of 13 residues. The CDR3 nucleotides read TGTGCCTGGGGTAGCGGGTCTTCCTACGAGCAGTACTTC. Translation: CAWGSGSSYEQYF.

The chain carries TRBV5-6 and TRBJ1-2; D remains unclear. The CDR3 sequence is 14 residues long. Germline V lookup: CDR1 SGHDT, CDR2 YYEEEE. V shed 3 bases and J shed 3 bases, with 12 bases lying between them. The chain's CDR3 is CASSSDPGDYGYTF. As DNA, the CDR3 is TGTGCCAGCAGCTCGGATCCGGGTGACTATGGCTACACCTTC.

The chain uses TRBV7-9 and TRBJ2-4, with D possibly matching TRBD2 (5 bases). Germline CDR1 and CDR2: SEHNR and FQNEAQ (reference sequence). Trimming pared 3 bases from V and 0 bases from J, leaving 15 bases between. The CDR3 sequence is 17 residues long. CDR3 sequence (DNA): TGTGCCAGCAGCTTTGGGAGCGCCCAAGTAGCCAAAAACATTCAGTACTTC. Translating gives CASSFGSAQVAKNIQYF.

This clone turned up a few times. J is TRBJ2-3 and V is TRBV5-4, with a tentative D call TRBD2 (6 bases). Deletions cut 4 bases from V and 0 bases from J, with 12 bases between. Germline-derived CDR1 and CDR2 are SGHNT and YYREEE (reference sequence). The CDR3 has 15 amino acids. CDR3 loop: CASSRVGGSTDTQYF. DNA for the CDR3: TGTGCCAGCAGCCGAGTCGGGGGTAGCACAGATACGCAGTATTTT.

The V call is TRBV10-3, the J call TRBJ2-5; TRBD2 aligns across 14 bases. V was pared by 2 bases and J by 1 base, with 6 bases of the junction left unmatched. The CDR3 sequence is 18 residues long. Germline V CDR1 and CDR2: ENHRY, SYGVKD. CDR3 protein: CAISEGLAGGGVQETQYF. The CDR3, as DNA: TGTGCCATCAGTGAGGGACTAGCGGGAGGAGGGGTCCAAGAGACCCAGTACTTC.

The chain joins TRBV19 to TRBJ2-7; perhaps TRBD2 as D (6 bases). The CDR3 runs to 13 residues. The V end lost 1 base, the J end lost 3 bases, and 7 bases lay between the germline ends. Germline lookup yields CDR1 LNHDA and CDR2 SQIVND (reference sequence). In nucleotides, the CDR3 is TGTGCCAGTAGTATAGTCGGGGGCTACGAGCAGTACTTC. This sequence encodes CASSIVGGYEQYF.

The chain combines TRBV5-1 with TRBJ2-5; unclear D gene. The germline CDR1 and CDR2 sequences are SGHRS and YFSETQ. The V end was cut by 0 bases, the J end by 1 base, with 10 bases between. This CDR3 contains 15 residues. The CDR3 protein is CASSLATSPQETQYF. DNA for the CDR3: TGCGCCAGCAGCTTGGCCACGTCTCCCCAAGAGACCCAGTACTTC.

J is TRBJ2-3 and V is TRBV10-1; 10 bases are a match to TRBD2. CDR1 and CDR2 (germline): WNHNN, SYGVQD (reference sequence). V gave up 3 bases and J gave up 1 base; unmatched junction bases: 13. The CDR3 length is 19 residues. CDR3 bases: TGCGCCAGCAGTGACTCGAGAGGGGCTAGCGGGAGTGGCACAGATACGCAGTATTTT. Protein product: CASSDSRGASGSGTDTQYF.

The rearrangement joins TRBV7-2 to TRBJ2-1; possibly TRBD1 or TRBD2 for D (5 bases each). This CDR3 is 15 amino acids long. Between the trimmed V and J ends, which lost 5 bases and 2 bases, there was a span of 13 bases. CDR1 and CDR2 from the germline V gene are SGHTA and FQGNSA. The CDR3 bases are TGTGCCAGCAGCCGAGAGGGGTTAGCCTACAATGAGCAGTTCTTC. Its translation is CASSREGLAYNEQFF.

This clone turned up a few times. The rearrangement uses TRBV10-3 and TRBJ1-2; TRBD1 matches at 7 bases. The CDR3 has 12 residues. V lost 6 bases and J lost 10; bases outside the gene matches: 8. Per the germline V gene, CDR1 is ENHRY and CDR2 is SYGVKD. Written as DNA, the CDR3 is TGTGCCATCAGCGAACAGGGGAGCGCCTACACCTTC. Protein product: CAISEQGSAYTF.

This clone was counted between two and nine times. This sample includes further DNA sequences coding for the same CDR3. The V call is TRBV7-2, the J call TRBJ2-7; possibly TRBD1 for D (6 bases). Germline V CDR1 and CDR2: SGHTA, FQGNSA. The CDR3 consists of 12 residues. Trimming shortened V by 4 bases and J by 5 bases, and 9 bases separated the two germline ends. Here the CDR3 DNA reads TGTGCCAGCAGCTCCCAGGGGAACGAGCAGTACTTC. It encodes CASSSQGNEQYF.

The V and J genes are TRBV10-3 and TRBJ2-7; no clear D. The CDR3 spans 14 residues. V was pared by 4 bases and J by 2 bases, with 12 bases between. The germline V gene has CDR1 ENHRY and CDR2 SYGVKD. CDR3 protein: CAISVWTNPYEQYF. CDR3 bases: TGTGCCATCAGTGTGTGGACGAACCCCTACGAGCAGTACTTC.

V is TRBV28 and J is TRBJ2-6, with D perhaps TRBD1 or TRBD2 (5 bases each). CDR3 length: 16 amino acids. Looked up from germline, CDR1 is MDHEN and CDR2 is SYDVKM. Trimming took off 10 bases at V and 0 bases at J, with 16 bases between the two ends. Here the CDR3 DNA reads TGTGCCACCCGGGGACGGGAAAACTCTGGGGCCAACGTCCTGACTTTC. Its protein is CATRGRENSGANVLTF.

The chain joins TRBV10-3 to TRBJ1-1; D may be TRBD1 (5 bases). The CDR3 runs 12 residues. The germline V gene has CDR1 ENHRY and CDR2 SYGVKD. Trimming left V 10 bases short and J 8 bases short, with 17 bases between. The CDR3 region has the DNA TGTGCCACAGGGACCGCGCGCGGCGAAGCTTTCTTT. Protein: CATGTARGEAFF.

The chain carries TRBV19 and TRBJ1-4; D gene ambiguous. Germline V gene data show CDR1 as LNHDA and CDR2 as SQIVND (reference sequence). This CDR3 region has 15 residues. V dropped 1 base and J dropped 10 bases, with 16 bases sitting between them. CDR3 protein: CASSIVPGRTAKLFF. CDR3 in DNA: TGTGCCAGTAGTATAGTGCCAGGAAGGACGGCAAAACTGTTTTTT.

This clone was picked up one time. This CDR3 is CASSISRGSSYEQYF. Written as DNA, the CDR3 is TGTGCCAGTAGTATATCTCGCGGGTCCTCCTACGAGCAGTACTTC. V gene TRBV19 combines with J gene TRBJ2-7; D may be TRBD2 (5 bases). The CDR3 totals 15 residues. The V gene lost 2 bases and the J gene lost 0 bases, with 11 bases spanning the gap. Germline V gene sequence: CDR1 LNHDA, CDR2 SQIVND (reference sequence).

The J gene is TRBJ1-2, the V gene TRBV5-4, with 10 bases aligning to TRBD1. Per the germline V gene, CDR1 is SGHNT and CDR2 is YYREEE (reference sequence). Trimming took 4 bases from V and 3 from J; bases not matched to a gene: 6. The CDR3 has 15 residues. This CDR3 reads CASSTRTGGYYGYTF. DNA of the CDR3: TGTGCCAGCAGCACGCGGACAGGGGGGTACTATGGCTACACCTTC. The full variable domain, in which reference TRBV5-4 and TRBJ1-2 provide the parts outside the CDR3, is ETGVTQSPTHLIKTRGQQVTLRCSSQSGHNTVSWYQQALGQGPQFIFQYYREEENGRGNFPPRFSGLQFPNYSSELNVNALELDDSALYLCASSTRTGGYYGYTFGSGTRLTVV.

Regarding this clone: In the same sample, other DNA sequences code for this CDR3. The rearrangement uses TRBV7-3 and TRBJ2-5, with a weak D call TRBD2 (5 bases). Per the germline V gene, CDR1 is SGHTA and CDR2 is FQGTGA. The CDR3 has 13 residues. The V and J ends lost 5 bases and 2 bases respectively, with 9 bases between them. CDR3 amino acids: CASSRGFQETQYF. The CDR3 DNA follows: TGTGCCAGCAGCCGGGGTTTTCAAGAGACCCAGTACTTC.

The chain links TRBV7-9 to TRBJ2-3; the D is unclear. Trimming removed 5 bases from V and 5 bases from J, with 11 bases in between. The CDR3 length is 13 residues. Germline CDR1 reads SEHNR; CDR2 reads FQNEAQ (reference sequence). The CDR3 sequence: CASSPPRGDTQYF. The DNA of the CDR3 is TGTGCCAGCAGCCCACCCAGAGGAGATACGCAGTATTTT.

The chain has TRBV7-2 and TRBJ2-1; TRBD2 matches at 9 bases. The V and J ends lost 1 base and 4 bases, in that order; junction bases with no gene match: 11. CDR3 size: 18 residues. Per the germline V gene, CDR1 is SGHTA and CDR2 is FQGNSA. CDR3 protein: CASSLGGSGRSKYNEQFF. Here the CDR3 DNA reads TGTGCCAGCAGCTTAGGGGGGAGCGGGAGGTCGAAATACAATGAGCAGTTCTTC.

The V and J genes are TRBV6-4 and TRBJ2-2, with D unresolved. CDR1 and CDR2 (germline): MRHNA, SNTAGT. V was trimmed by 3 bases and J by 4 bases, leaving 9 bases between them. The CDR3 extends over 14 amino acids. Here the CDR3 DNA reads TGTGCCAGCAGTGAGATCCTGGGCACCGGGGAGCTGTTTTTT. It translates to CASSEILGTGELFF.

This clone has a count of ten or more. This chain links TRBV28 with TRBJ2-1; 12 nucleotides agree with TRBD2. V dropped 6 bases and J dropped 0; count of bases not matched to a gene: 9. The germline V gene has CDR1 MDHEN and CDR2 SYDVKM. The CDR3 consists of 18 residues. In DNA, the CDR3 is TGTGCCAGCAGCCCACTAGCGGGAGGTTTGAGCTCCTACAATGAGCAGTTCTTC. Its protein product is CASSPLAGGLSSYNEQFF.

This clone was recorded at least ten times. This rearrangement joins TRBV18 to TRBJ2-7; TRBD2 agrees at 8 bases. J was trimmed by 2 bases and V by 3 bases; bases with no gene match: 6. Germline V gene sequence: CDR1 KGHSH, CDR2 LQKENI. The CDR3 runs 15 residues. CDR3 amino acids: CASSPGTRTPYEQYF. The DNA of the CDR3 is TGTGCCAGCTCACCGGGGACTAGGACCCCCTACGAGCAGTACTTC.